The rows below give T cell receptor beta chains drawn from one sample of a study of blood T cell repertoires in COVID-19. Generated by immunoSEQ multiplex PCR, the TCRdb table keeps only in-frame clones and is missing some. This table has about 260,000 clones, around 90% appearing once. Sequences were obtained from peripheral blood. The receptors shown here come from a woman aged 55-70 years with COVID-19, enrolled during active disease. Both conserved end residues are part of each CDR3. A D gene is named only where the DNA matches it firmly. Expanded clones are given a class, and other clones once, few, many or no size at all.

J,size,D,V,CDR3,DNA
TRBJ1-3,.,TRBD1,TRBV3-1/TRBV3-2,CASSQHSGGTSGNTIYF,TGTGCCAGCAGCCAGCATTCAGGGGGCACGTCTGGAAACACCATATATTTT
TRBJ2-3,.,.,TRBV6-5,CASRVSTDTQYF,TGTGCCTCCAGGGTAAGCACAGATACGCAGTATTTT
TRBJ2-3,.,TRBD2,TRBV3-1/TRBV3-2,CASTLGLASTDTQYF,TGTGCCAGCACCCTGGGACTAGCGAGCACAGATACGCAGTATTTT
TRBJ1-6,.,TRBD1,TRBV6-5,CASSYLTGTFSPLHF,TGTGCCAGCAGTTACCTGACAGGGACTTTTTCACCCCTCCACTTT
TRBJ2-2,.,TRBD2,TRBV5-4,CASSLGGGYYGNGELFF,TGTGCCAGCAGCTTGGGGGGAGGGTACTACGGGAACGGGGAGCTGTTTTTT
TRBJ2-7,few,.,TRBV6-5,CASSYDRTFSYEQYF,TGTGCCAGCAGTTACGATCGTACTTTCTCCTACGAGCAGTACTTC
TRBJ2-1,.,.,TRBV6-2/TRBV6-3,CASSFLAENEQFF,TGTGCCAGCAGCTTTTTGGCCGAAAATGAGCAGTTCTTC
TRBJ2-2,.,TRBD1,TRBV6-4,CASSVGTATGELFF,TGTGCCAGCAGTGTTGGGACAGCCACCGGGGAGCTGTTTTTT
TRBJ1-1,.,TRBD1,TRBV27,CASSAGQGRMNTEAFF,TGTGCCAGCAGTGCTGGACAGGGGAGGATGAACACTGAAGCTTTCTTT
TRBJ1-2,once,.,TRBV30,CALQGFGYGYTF,TGTGCCTTGCAGGGTTTCGGCTATGGCTACACCTTC
TRBJ2-1,few,.,TRBV11-3,CASSFGRGGDEQFF,TGTGCCAGCAGCTTTGGCAGGGGAGGGGATGAGCAGTTCTTC
TRBJ1-3,.,.,TRBV20-1,CSASPNPGVSGNTIYF,TGCAGTGCCAGTCCTAATCCAGGGGTATCTGGAAACACCATATATTTT
TRBJ1-2,once,TRBD1,TRBV5-6,CASSWTGVSSGYTF,TGTGCCAGCAGCTGGACAGGGGTAAGCTCTGGCTACACCTTC
TRBJ1-1,.,TRBD1,TRBV5-1,CASSLDSFGTGGSTEAFF,TGCGCCAGCAGCTTGGATAGTTTCGGGACAGGGGGGAGCACTGAAGCTTTCTTT
TRBJ2-7,.,.,TRBV19,CASSIAGRQGGYEQYF,TGTGCCAGTAGTATTGCCGGCCGGCAGGGAGGCTACGAGCAGTACTTC
TRBJ1-1,.,.,TRBV14,CASSLGRTTNTEAFF,TGTGCCAGCAGCCTCGGGCGGACAACTAACACTGAAGCTTTCTTT
TRBJ2-1,.,.,TRBV12-3/TRBV12-4,CASSRVGYNEQFF,TGTGCCAGCTCTCGGGTTGGGTACAATGAGCAGTTCTTC
TRBJ2-7,.,TRBD1,TRBV4-3,CASSQEWGRTGNLGTYEQYF,TGCGCCAGCAGCCAAGAATGGGGGCGGACAGGCAATCTGGGTACCTACGAGCAGTACTTC
TRBJ2-2,.,TRBD1,TRBV7-9,CASSFDKGAIGELFF,TGTGCCAGCAGCTTTGATAAGGGGGCAATCGGGGAGCTGTTTTTT